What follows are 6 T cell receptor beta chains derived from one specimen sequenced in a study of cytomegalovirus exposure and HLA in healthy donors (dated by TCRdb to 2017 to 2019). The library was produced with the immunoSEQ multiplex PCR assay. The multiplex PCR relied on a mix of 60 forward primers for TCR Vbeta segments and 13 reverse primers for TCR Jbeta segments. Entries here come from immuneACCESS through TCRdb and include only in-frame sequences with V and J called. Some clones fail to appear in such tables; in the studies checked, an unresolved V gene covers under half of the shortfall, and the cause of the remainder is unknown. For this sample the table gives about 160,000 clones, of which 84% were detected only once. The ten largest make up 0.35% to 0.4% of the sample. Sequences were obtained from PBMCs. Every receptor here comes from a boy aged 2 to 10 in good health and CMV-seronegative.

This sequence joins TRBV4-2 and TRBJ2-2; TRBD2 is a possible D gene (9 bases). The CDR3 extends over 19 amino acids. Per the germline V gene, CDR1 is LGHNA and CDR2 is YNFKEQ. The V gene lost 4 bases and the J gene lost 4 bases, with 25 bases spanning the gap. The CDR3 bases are TGTGCCAGCAGCCGTCCCCAGGGGGCACTAGCGGGTTTCACCGGGGAGCTGTTTTTT. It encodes CASSRPQGALAGFTGELFF.

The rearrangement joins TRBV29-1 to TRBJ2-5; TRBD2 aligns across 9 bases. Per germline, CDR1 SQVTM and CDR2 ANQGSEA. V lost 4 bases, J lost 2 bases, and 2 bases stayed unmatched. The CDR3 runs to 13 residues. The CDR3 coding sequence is TGCAGCGTTGCGGCGGGAGGGCAAGAGACCCAGTACTTC. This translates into CSVAAGGQETQYF. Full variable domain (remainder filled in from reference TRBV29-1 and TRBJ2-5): SAVISQKPSRDICQRGTSLTIQCQVDSQVTMMFWYRQQPGQSLTLIATANQGSEATYESGFVIDKFPISRPNLTFSTLTVSNMSPEDSSIYLCSVAAGGQETQYFGPGTRLLVL.

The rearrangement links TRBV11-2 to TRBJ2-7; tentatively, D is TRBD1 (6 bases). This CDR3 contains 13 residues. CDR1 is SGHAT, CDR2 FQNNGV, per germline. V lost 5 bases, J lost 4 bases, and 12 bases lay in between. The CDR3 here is CASSTGTLYEQYF. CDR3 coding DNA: TGTGCCAGCAGCACCGGGACATTATACGAGCAGTACTTC.

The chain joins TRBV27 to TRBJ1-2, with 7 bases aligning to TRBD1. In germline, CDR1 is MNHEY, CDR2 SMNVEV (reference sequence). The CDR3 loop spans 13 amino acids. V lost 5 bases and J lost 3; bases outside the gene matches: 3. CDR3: CASSPTGDYGYTF. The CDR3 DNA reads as TGTGCCAGCAGTCCCACAGGGGACTATGGCTACACCTTC.

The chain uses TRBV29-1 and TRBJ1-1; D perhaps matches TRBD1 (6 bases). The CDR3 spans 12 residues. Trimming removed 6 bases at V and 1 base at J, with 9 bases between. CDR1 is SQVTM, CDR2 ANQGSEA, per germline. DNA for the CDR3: TGCAGCGTCCGCAGGGGGAACACTGAAGCTTTCTTT. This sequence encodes CSVRRGNTEAFF.

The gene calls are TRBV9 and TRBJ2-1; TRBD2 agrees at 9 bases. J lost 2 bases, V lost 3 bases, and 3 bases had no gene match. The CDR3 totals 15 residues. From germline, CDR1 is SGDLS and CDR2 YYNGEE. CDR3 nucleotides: TGTGCCAGCAGCGAAGCGGGAGGTACCTACAATGAGCAGTTCTTC. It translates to CASSEAGGTYNEQFF.